This paragraph covers one T cell receptor beta chain sequence. The assay was immunoSEQ multiplex PCR, and TCRdb's table has in-frame clones only and misses some. The data hold tens of thousands of clones, with roughly 82% observed a single time. This sample was taken from a study of blood T cell repertoires in COVID-19. Across the whole study: The samples span acute and convalescent COVID-19 from the United States, Italy and Spain. T cells, B-cell-depleted T cells, or PBMCs supplied cDNA or gDNA.

Germline V gene sequence: CDR1 MNHNY, CDR2 SVGAGI (reference sequence). This CDR3 region has 15 residues. V lost 5 bases and J 6 bases, leaving 20 bases between the germline ends. The sequence was collected from a human donor in a cohort sampled during active COVID-19. The chain has TRBV6-6 and TRBJ2-7, with a possible D match to TRBD2 (6 bases). Material for sequencing was peripheral blood. The CDR3 nucleotides are TGTGCCAGCAGTCCCCCCGGGACTTCCACAGTCGAGCAGTACTTC. Translating gives CASSPPGTSTVEQYF.